Below, 14 T cell receptor beta chains from the same sample are listed, as sequenced in a study of blood T cell repertoires in COVID-19. The repertoire was sequenced with immunoSEQ multiplex PCR; TCRdb's copy has only in-frame clones and lacks some. The sample records a few hundred thousand clones, 80% to 90% being singletons. The sample was PBMCs or T cells enriched from blood (not recorded which). These TCRs come from a woman aged 18 to 35 who had recovered from COVID-19.

The chain combines TRBV5-1 with TRBJ1-2; 9 bases fit TRBD1. Losses at the gene ends were 1 base for V and 6 bases for J; bases not matched to a gene: 1. CDR1 is SGHRS and CDR2 is YFSETQ in the germline V gene. The CDR3 is 13 residues long. The CDR3 bases are TGCGCCAGCAGCTTGAGGACAGGGGATGGCTACACCTTC. This codes for CASSLRTGDGYTF.

CDR3 region: CASSFGTVDEAFF. The CDR3 DNA sequence: TGTGCCAGCAGTTTCGGGACAGTTGATGAAGCTTTCTTT. The J gene is TRBJ1-1, the V gene TRBV27; 7 nucleotides agree with TRBD1. CDR1 is MNHEY and CDR2 is SMNVEV in the germline V gene (reference sequence). CDR3 length equals 13 residues. V lost 3 bases to trimming and J lost 7 bases; unmatched junction nucleotides: 5.

This clone appeared a few times. This sample includes further DNA sequences coding for the same CDR3. J is TRBJ1-2 and V is TRBV28, with D unclear. V lost 3 bases, J lost 2 bases, and 7 bases lay in between. The CDR3 extends over 13 amino acids. CDR1 is MDHEN and CDR2 is SYDVKM in the germline V gene. CDR3 sequence reads: CASSLRGNYGYTF. CDR3 nucleotides: TGTGCCAGCAGTTTGCGAGGGAACTATGGCTACACCTTC.

This chain connects TRBV5-6 to TRBJ2-3; 8 bases agree with TRBD2. Germline lookup yields CDR1 SGHDT and CDR2 YYEEEE. V was pared by 0 bases and J by 0 bases, with 6 bases of the junction left unmatched. This CDR3 comprises 17 residues. CDR3 sequence: CASSLDVRGASTDTQYF. The DNA of the CDR3 is TGTGCCAGCAGCTTGGATGTGCGGGGGGCTAGCACAGATACGCAGTATTTT.

The V gene is TRBV5-6, the J gene TRBJ1-2, with D unresolved. Germline-derived CDR1 and CDR2 are SGHDT and YYEEEE. CDR3 length: 13 amino acids. V lost 1 base and J 7 bases, leaving 11 bases between the germline ends. This CDR3 reads CASSLQVKIGYTF. As DNA, the CDR3 is TGTGCCAGCAGCTTGCAGGTGAAAATTGGCTACACCTTC.

The chain carries TRBV6-5 and TRBJ1-3; 7 nucleotides line up with TRBD1. CDR3 length: 14 amino acids. Germline V gene lookup returns CDR1 MNHEY and CDR2 SVGAGI. V shed 7 bases, J shed 3 bases, and the junction held 6 bases outside the gene matches. The CDR3 here is CASTRTGFGNTIYF. As DNA, the CDR3 is TGTGCCAGCACCCGGACAGGATTTGGAAACACCATATATTTT.

This chain connects TRBV24-1 to TRBJ2-2; possibly TRBD1 for D (5 bases). The V end lost 3 bases, the J end lost 6 bases, and 10 bases lay between the germline ends. Per germline, CDR1 KGHDR and CDR2 SFDVKD. The CDR3 consists of 14 residues. The CDR3 region has the DNA TGTGCCACCAGTGATCCGGGCAGGGCCGGGGAGCTGTTTTTT. Protein: CATSDPGRAGELFF.

This chain uses TRBV28 with TRBJ2-7; 10 bases align to TRBD2. V shed 5 bases and J 2 bases; nucleotides not matched to a gene: 12. CDR1 is MDHEN and CDR2 is SYDVKM in the germline V gene. The CDR3 is 17 amino acids. CDR3 bases: TGTGCCAGCAGTACGGGACTAGCGATTCTCAGTACCTACGAGCAGTACTTC. Translating gives CASSTGLAILSTYEQYF.

This clone has only a few counts. The chain employs TRBV11-2 and TRBJ1-4; TRBD1 is a possible D gene (6 bases). The CDR3 length is 15 residues. In germline, CDR1 is SGHAT, CDR2 FQNNGV. The V gene lost 5 bases and the J gene lost 4 bases, with 14 bases spanning the gap. CDR3 DNA sequence: TGTGCCAGCAGCCTCACAGGGACACTTAATGAAAAACTGTTTTTT. Its translation is CASSLTGTLNEKLFF.

The chain is built from TRBV28 and TRBJ1-2, with no clear D. From germline, CDR1 is MDHEN and CDR2 SYDVKM. This CDR3 spans 15 amino acids. V shed 6 bases and J shed 1 base, with 15 bases lying between them. The CDR3 bases are TGTGCCAGCAGCGAGGTCGACTTCAGTAACTATGGCTACACCTTC. As protein: CASSEVDFSNYGYTF.

The rearrangement links TRBV28 to TRBJ2-3; 7 nucleotides match TRBD1. CDR3 length: 15 residues. Germline CDR1 MDHEN, CDR2 SYDVKM. With 3 bases clipped from V and 8 bases from J, the junction kept 11 bases outside the gene matches. CDR3 region: CASSFRTTGRSTQYF. The CDR3 DNA reads TGTGCCAGCAGTTTTAGGACGACAGGGAGAAGTACGCAGTATTTT.

The chain combines TRBV6-5 with TRBJ1-5, with a weak D call TRBD1 (6 bases). Germline values: CDR1 MNHEY, CDR2 SVGAGI. The CDR3 is 15 amino acids. V gave up 0 bases and J gave up 6 bases, with 12 bases separating them. CDR3 coding DNA: TGTGCCAGCAGTTACTCGAAGGGGGATGGTCAGCCCCAGCATTTT. Protein sequence: CASSYSKGDGQPQHF.

The rearrangement links TRBV28 to TRBJ1-3; D may be TRBD1 (6 bases). V was pared by 4 bases and J by 0 bases, with 16 bases between. The CDR3 spans 17 residues. Germline CDR1 is MDHEN and CDR2 is SYDVKM. The CDR3 nucleotides are TGTGCCAGCAGTTACGCCCGGACAGCCGACTCTGGAAACACCATATATTTT. Amino acids: CASSYARTADSGNTIYF.

This chain uses TRBV3-1 (or the pseudogene TRBV3-2) with TRBJ2-5; D perhaps matches TRBD1 (6 bases). V was pared by 5 bases and J by 5 bases, with 15 bases between. Germline V gives CDR1 LGHDT, CDR2 YNNKEL (reference sequence). This CDR3 region has 14 residues. CDR3: CASSWGPPPETQYF. The CDR3 DNA reads TGTGCCAGCAGCTGGGGGCCCCCCCCCGAGACCCAGTACTTC.